This TCR beta chain was documented in a study of T cell changes during pregnancy in multiple sclerosis. Assay used: immunoSEQ multiplex PCR; TCRdb lists only in-frame clones, some missing. The repertoire holds 75,000 to 95,000 clones, with more than 85% as singletons. V lost 5 bases and J lost 3, with 17 bases in between. CDR1 MNHNY and CDR2 SVGAGI come from the germline V gene (reference sequence). This CDR3 has 15 amino acids. The sequence was obtained from a female donor in good health, enrolled as a control in a pregnancy study. The sequencing here drew on peripheral blood, taken in the first trimester of pregnancy. V is TRBV6-6 and J is TRBJ2-7; tentatively, D is TRBD1 (5 bases). Written as DNA, the CDR3 is TGTGCCAGCAGTGGGGCAGGGTCTATCGGCTACGAGCAGTACTTC. Encoded protein: CASSGAGSIGYEQYF.